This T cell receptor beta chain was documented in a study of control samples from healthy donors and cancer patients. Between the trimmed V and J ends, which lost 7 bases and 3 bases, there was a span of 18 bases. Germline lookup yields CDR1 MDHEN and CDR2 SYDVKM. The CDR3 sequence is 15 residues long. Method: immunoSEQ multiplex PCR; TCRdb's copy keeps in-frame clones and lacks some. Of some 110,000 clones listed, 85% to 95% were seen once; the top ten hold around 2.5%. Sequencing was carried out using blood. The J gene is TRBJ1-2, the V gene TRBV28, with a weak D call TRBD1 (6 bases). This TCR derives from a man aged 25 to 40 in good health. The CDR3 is CASTGATWTDYGYTF. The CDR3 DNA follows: TGTGCCAGCACGGGGGCCACCTGGACAGACTATGGCTACACCTTC.